This T cell receptor beta chain was documented in a study of cytomegalovirus exposure and HLA in healthy donors. Overall study results and limits: Three chains linked to CMV were shown in vitro to be specific for CMV antigens. A later analysis, which compared TCR beta chains of equal frequency, found the HLA-associated ones more clonally expanded.

Concerning this clone: What it binds is not known.

Use of 60 Vbeta and 13 Jbeta primers characterized the PCR. Data came from immunoSEQ multiplex PCR; TCRdb stores just in-frame clones and leaves some out. The sample yields 95,000 to 150,000 clones, 65% to 90% seen once. Among the donors, all were healthy bone marrow donors. Per the germline V gene, CDR1 is SGHRS and CDR2 is YFSETQ. Trimming took 0 bases from V and 8 from J, leaving 12 bases between them. The CDR3 covers 15 residues. This receptor was taken from a man in his thirties or forties in good health and CMV-seronegative. Source material: PBMCs. The V gene is TRBV5-1, the J gene TRBJ1-6; no definite D call. The CDR3 DNA reads TGCGCCAGCAGCTTGGCCATGGGAGATCATTCACCCCTCCACTTT. Translating it yields CASSLAMGDHSPLHF.